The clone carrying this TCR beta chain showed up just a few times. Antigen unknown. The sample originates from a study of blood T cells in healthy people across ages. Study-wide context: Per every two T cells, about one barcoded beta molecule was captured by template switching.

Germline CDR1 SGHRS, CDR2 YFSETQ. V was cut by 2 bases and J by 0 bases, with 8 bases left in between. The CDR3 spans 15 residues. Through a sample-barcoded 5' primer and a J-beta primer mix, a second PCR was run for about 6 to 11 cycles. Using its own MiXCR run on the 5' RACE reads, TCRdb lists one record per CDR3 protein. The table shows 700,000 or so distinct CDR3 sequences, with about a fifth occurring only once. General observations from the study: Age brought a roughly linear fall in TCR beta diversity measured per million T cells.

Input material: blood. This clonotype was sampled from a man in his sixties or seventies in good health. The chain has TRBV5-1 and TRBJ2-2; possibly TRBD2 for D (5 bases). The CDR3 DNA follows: TGCGCCAGCAGCTTACGGGGAACGAACACCGGGGAGCTGTTTTTT. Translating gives CASSLRGTNTGELFF. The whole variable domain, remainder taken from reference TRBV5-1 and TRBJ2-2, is KAGVTQTPRYLIKTRGQQVTLSCSPISGHRSVSWYQQTPGQGLQFLFEYFSETQRNKGNFPGRFSGRQFSNSRSEMNVSTLELGDSALYLCASSLRGTNTGELFFGEGSRLTVL.